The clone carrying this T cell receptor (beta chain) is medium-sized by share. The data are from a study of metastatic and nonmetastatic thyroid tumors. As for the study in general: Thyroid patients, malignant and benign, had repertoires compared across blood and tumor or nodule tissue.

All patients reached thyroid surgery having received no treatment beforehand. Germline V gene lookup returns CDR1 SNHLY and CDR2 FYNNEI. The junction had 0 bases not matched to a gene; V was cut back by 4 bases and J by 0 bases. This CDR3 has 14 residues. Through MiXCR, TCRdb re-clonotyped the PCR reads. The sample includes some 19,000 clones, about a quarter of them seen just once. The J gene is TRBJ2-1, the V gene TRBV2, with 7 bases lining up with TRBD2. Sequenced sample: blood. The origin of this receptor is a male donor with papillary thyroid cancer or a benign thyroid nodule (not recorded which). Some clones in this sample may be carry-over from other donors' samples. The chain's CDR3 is CASSGEGSYNEQFF. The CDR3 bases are TGTGCCAGCAGTGGGGAGGGCTCCTACAATGAGCAGTTCTTC.